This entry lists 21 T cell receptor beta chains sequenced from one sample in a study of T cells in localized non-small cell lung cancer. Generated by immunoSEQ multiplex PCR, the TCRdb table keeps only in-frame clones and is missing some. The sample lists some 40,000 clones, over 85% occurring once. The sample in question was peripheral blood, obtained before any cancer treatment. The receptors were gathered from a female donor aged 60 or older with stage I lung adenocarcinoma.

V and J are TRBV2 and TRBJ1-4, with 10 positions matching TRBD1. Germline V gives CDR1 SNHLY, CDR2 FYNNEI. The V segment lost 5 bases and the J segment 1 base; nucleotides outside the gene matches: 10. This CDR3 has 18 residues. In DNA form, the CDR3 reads TGTGCCAGCAGTACCCGGACAGGGGGGAGGGAAACTAATGAAAAACTGTTTTTT. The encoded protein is CASSTRTGGRETNEKLFF.

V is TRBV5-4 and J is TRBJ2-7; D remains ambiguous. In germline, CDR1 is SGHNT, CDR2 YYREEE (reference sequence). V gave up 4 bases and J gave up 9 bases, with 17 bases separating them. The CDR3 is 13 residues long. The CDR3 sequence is CASSIDPTSAQYF. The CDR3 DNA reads TGTGCCAGCAGCATCGACCCCACTTCAGCGCAGTACTTC. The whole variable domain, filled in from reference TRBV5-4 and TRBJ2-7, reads ETGVTQSPTHLIKTRGQQVTLRCSSQSGHNTVSWYQQALGQGPQFIFQYYREEENGRGNFPPRFSGLQFPNYSSELNVNALELDDSALYLCASSIDPTSAQYFGPGTRLTVT.

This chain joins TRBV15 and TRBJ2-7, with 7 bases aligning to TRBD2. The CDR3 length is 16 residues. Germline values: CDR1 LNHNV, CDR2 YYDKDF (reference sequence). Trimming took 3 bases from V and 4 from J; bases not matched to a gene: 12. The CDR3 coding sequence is TGTGCCACCAGCAGCGCAAGGTTGGGGGAGGGATACGAGCAGTACGTC. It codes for CATSSARLGEGYEQYV.

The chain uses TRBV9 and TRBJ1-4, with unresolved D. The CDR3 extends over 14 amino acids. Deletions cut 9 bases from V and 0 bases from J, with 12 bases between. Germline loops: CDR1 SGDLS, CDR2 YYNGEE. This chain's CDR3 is CATGRLATNEKLFF. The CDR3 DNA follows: TGTGCCACAGGTCGGTTGGCAACTAATGAAAAACTGTTTTTT.

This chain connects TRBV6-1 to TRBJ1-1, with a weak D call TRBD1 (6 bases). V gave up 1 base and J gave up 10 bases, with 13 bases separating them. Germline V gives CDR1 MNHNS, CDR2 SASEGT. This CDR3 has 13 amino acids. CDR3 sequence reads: CASSEETARGAFF. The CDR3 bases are TGTGCCAGCAGTGAAGAAACAGCCAGGGGAGCTTTCTTT.

CDR3 sequence: CASTASGQGHTGELFF. The CDR3 DNA is TGTGCCAGCACCGCATCCGGACAGGGCCACACCGGGGAGCTGTTTTTT. The chain carries TRBV6-6 and TRBJ2-2; TRBD1 aligns across 8 bases. The CDR3 has 16 amino acids. Per the germline V gene, CDR1 is MNHNY and CDR2 is SVGAGI (reference sequence). V dropped 7 bases and J dropped 3; count of bases not matched to a gene: 10.

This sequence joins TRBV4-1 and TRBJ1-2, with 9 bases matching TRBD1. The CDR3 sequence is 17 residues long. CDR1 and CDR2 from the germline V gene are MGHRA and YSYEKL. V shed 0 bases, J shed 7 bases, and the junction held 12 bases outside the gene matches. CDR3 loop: CASSQEVPGQGIRGYTF. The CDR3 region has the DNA TGCGCCAGCAGCCAAGAGGTACCGGGACAGGGTATCCGTGGCTACACCTTC.

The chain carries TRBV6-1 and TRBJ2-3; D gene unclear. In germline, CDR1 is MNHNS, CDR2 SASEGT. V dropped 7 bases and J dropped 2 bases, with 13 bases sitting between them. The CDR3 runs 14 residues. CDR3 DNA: TGTGCCAGCATAAGTGGTCCGTACACAGATACGCAGTATTTT. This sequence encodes CASISGPYTDTQYF.

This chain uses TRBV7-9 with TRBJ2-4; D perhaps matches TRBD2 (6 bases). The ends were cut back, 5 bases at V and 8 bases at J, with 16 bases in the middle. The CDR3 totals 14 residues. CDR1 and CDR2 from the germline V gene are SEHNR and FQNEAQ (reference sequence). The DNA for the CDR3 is TGTGCCAGCAGCCCCTTAGCGGTCTCGGACATTCAGTACTTC. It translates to CASSPLAVSDIQYF.

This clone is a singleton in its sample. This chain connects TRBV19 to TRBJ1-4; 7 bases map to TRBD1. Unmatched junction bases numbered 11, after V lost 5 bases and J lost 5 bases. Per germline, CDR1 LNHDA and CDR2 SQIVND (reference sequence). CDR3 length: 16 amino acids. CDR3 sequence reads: CASSVRTGPGNEKLFF. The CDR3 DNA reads TGTGCCAGTAGTGTACGGACAGGACCGGGGAATGAAAAACTGTTTTTT.

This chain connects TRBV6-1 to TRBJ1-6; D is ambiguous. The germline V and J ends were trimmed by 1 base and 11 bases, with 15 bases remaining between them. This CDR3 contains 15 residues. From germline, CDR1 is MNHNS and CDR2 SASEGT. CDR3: CASSEVGGRLAPLHF. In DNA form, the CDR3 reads TGTGCCAGCAGTGAAGTAGGAGGGAGATTAGCACCCCTCCACTTT.

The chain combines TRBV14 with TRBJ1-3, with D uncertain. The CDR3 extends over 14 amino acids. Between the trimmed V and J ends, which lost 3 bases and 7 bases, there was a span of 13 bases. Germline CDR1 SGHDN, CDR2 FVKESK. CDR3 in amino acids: CASSHPGRVNTIYF. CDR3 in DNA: TGTGCCAGCAGCCATCCCGGCCGAGTCAACACCATATATTTT.

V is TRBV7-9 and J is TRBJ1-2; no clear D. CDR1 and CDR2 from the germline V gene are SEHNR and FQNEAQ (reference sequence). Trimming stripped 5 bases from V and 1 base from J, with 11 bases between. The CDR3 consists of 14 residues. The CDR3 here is CASSPVPNNYGYTF. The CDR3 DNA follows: TGTGCCAGCAGCCCTGTGCCGAATAACTATGGCTACACCTTC. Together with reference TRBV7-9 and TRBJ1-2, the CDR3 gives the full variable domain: DTGVSQNPRHKITKRGQNVTFRCDPISEHNRLYWYRQTLGQGPEFLTYFQNEAQLEKSRLLSDRFSAERPKGSFSTLEIQRTEQGDSAMYLCASSPVPNNYGYTFGSGTRLTVV.

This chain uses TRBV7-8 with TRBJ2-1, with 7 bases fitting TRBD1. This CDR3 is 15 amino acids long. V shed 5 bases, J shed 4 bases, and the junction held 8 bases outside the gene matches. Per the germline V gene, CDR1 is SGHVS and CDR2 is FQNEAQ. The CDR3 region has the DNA TGTGCCAGCAGCCCGTCGGGACAGTCTTACAATGAGCAGTTCTTC. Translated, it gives CASSPSGQSYNEQFF.

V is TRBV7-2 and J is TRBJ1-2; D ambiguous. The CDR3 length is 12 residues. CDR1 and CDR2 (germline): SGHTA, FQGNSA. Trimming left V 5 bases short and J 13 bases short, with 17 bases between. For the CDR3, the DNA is TGTGCCAGCAGCCTACCGAGTAGGCCTCGCACCTTC. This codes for CASSLPSRPRTF. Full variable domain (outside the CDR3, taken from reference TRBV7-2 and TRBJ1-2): GAGVSQSPSNKVTEKGKDVELRCDPISGHTALYWYRQSLGQGLEFLIYFQGNSAPDKSGLPSDRFSAERTGGSVSTLTIQRTQQEDSAVYLCASSLPSRPRTFGSGTRLTVV.

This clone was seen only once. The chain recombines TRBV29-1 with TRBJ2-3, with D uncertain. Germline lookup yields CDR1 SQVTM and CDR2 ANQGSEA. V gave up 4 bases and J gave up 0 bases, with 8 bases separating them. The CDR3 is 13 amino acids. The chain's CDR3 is CSVALASTDTQYF. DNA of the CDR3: TGCAGCGTTGCTCTGGCTAGCACAGATACGCAGTATTTT.

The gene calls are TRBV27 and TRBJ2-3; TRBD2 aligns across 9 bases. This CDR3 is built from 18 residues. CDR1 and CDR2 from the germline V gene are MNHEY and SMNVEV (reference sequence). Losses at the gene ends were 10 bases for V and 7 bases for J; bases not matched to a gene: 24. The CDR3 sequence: CANTSTIAGARELYTQYF. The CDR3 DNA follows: TGTGCCAACACATCAACCATAGCGGGGGCTCGGGAATTGTATACGCAGTATTTT.

CDR3 DNA sequence: TGTGCCAGCAGTGAAGTCCGCTACGGGTCCCTCCACTTT. As protein: CASSEVRYGSLHF. The V gene is TRBV2, the J gene TRBJ1-6; no definite D call. CDR3 length equals 13 residues. Germline CDR1 and CDR2: SNHLY and FYNNEI. V lost 1 base and J lost 14, with 12 bases in between.

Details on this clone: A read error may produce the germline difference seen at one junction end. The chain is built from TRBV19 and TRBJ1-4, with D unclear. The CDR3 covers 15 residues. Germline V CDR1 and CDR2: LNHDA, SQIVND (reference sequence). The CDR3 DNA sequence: TGTGCCAGCCGGAAGAGGACGGTCCCTAACGAAAAACTGTTTTTT. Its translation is CASRKRTVPNEKLFF.

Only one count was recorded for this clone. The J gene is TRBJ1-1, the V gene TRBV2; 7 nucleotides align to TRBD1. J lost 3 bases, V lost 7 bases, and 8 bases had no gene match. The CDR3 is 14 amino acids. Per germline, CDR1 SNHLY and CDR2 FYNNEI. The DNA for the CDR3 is TGTGCCAGCACCCTCCTACAGGGGTACACTGAAGCTTTCTTT. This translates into CASTLLQGYTEAFF.

The DNA of the CDR3 is TGTGCTAGTGGTTTGGGACAGAACTCAGATACGCAGTATTTT. Its protein is CASGLGQNSDTQYF. The chain combines TRBV12-5 with TRBJ2-3, with D tentatively TRBD1 (5 bases). The CDR3 has 14 amino acids. The ends were cut back, 1 base at V and 4 bases at J, with 9 bases in the middle. The germline CDR1 and CDR2 sequences are LGHNT and FRNRAP.